The 5 T cell receptor beta chains below come from one sample, sequenced in a study of cytomegalovirus exposure and HLA in healthy donors. PCR amplification relied on 60 Vbeta primers (plus 13 Jbeta primers). Only in-frame clones appear in the TCRdb table, and some are missing; sequencing was by immunoSEQ multiplex PCR. The sample holds about 170,000 clones, around 76% seen once. The sample taken for sequencing was PBMCs. The receptors here all came from a man aged 40-49 years in good health and CMV-seropositive.

The chain joins TRBV6-5 to TRBJ1-3; 7 bases fit TRBD1. The length of the CDR3 is 15 residues. V trimming: 6 bases; J trimming: 2 bases; junction bases outside the gene matches: 7. Per the germline V gene, CDR1 is MNHEY and CDR2 is SVGAGI. This chain's CDR3 is CASSFEQGPGNTIYF. The CDR3 DNA is TGTGCCAGCAGCTTCGAACAGGGGCCTGGAAACACCATATATTTT.

This clone appeared once. V and J are TRBV19 and TRBJ1-2, with 8 bases fitting TRBD1. Germline CDR1 is LNHDA and CDR2 is SQIVND (reference sequence). This CDR3 is 13 amino acids long. The junction had 11 bases not matched to a gene; V was cut back by 9 bases and J by 8 bases. The DNA of the CDR3 is TGTGCCAGCTCAGCCGCAGGGGGCTACGGCTACACCTTC. It encodes CASSAAGGYGYTF.

The V gene is TRBV5-1, the J gene TRBJ2-1; 7 nucleotides line up with TRBD2. Losses at the gene ends were 0 bases for V and 8 bases for J; bases not matched to a gene: 17. Per the germline V gene, CDR1 is SGHRS and CDR2 is YFSETQ. This CDR3 has 18 amino acids. CDR3 in DNA: TGCGCCAGCAGCTTGGACTTAGCGGGCAGCACGGGCTTTGATGAGCAGTTCTTC. Amino acids: CASSLDLAGSTGFDEQFF.

V and J are TRBV15 and TRBJ2-7; tentative D call: TRBD1 (5 bases). The V gene's germline CDR1 is LNHNV and CDR2 YYDKDF (reference sequence). The CDR3 has 16 residues. Deletions cut 0 bases from V and 4 bases from J, with 16 bases between. Here the CDR3 reads CATSRDKDRPPYEQYF. As DNA, the CDR3 is TGTGCCACCAGCAGAGATAAAGACAGACCCCCTTACGAGCAGTACTTC.

The chain links TRBV9 to TRBJ2-5, with 10 bases matching TRBD1. TRBJ2-7 matches the DNA end more closely, so the J call is doubtful. The CDR3 spans 15 residues. CDR1 SGDLS and CDR2 YYNGEE come from the germline V gene. DNA for the CDR3: TGTGCCAGCAGCGTAGCTGGGACAGGGGACTACGAGCAGTACTTC. It yields the protein CASSVAGTGDYEQYF.